The entry that follows covers one T cell receptor (beta chain) sequence. The CDR3 totals 18 residues. Unmatched junction bases numbered 13, after V lost 4 bases and J lost 5 bases. Germline-derived CDR1 and CDR2 are SGHRS and YFSETQ. This specimen comes from a study of identical twins. TCRdb reanalysed the 5' RACE reads using MiXCR and keeps one entry per CDR3 protein. The sample carries 700,000 to 950,000 distinct CDR3 sequences, 9% to 15% recorded once. These data were likewise used in another study, on yellow fever vaccine responses in identical twins.

Sequenced material: PBMCs. The TCR originated in a woman younger than 30 in good health. J is TRBJ2-2 and V is TRBV5-1; 11 nucleotides line up with TRBD2. The CDR3 DNA reads as TGCGCCAGCAGCCTTGGAGGAATACTAGCGGGAGTTACCGGGGAGCTGTTTTTT. This translates into CASSLGGILAGVTGELFF.